This T cell receptor (beta chain) was sequenced during a study of blood T cell repertoires in COVID-19. Study context: Specimens from acute and convalescent COVID-19 originated in the United States, Italy and Spain.

CDR1 SGHRS and CDR2 YFSETQ come from the germline V gene. This CDR3 spans 14 amino acids. Trimming cost V 0 bases and J 10 bases, with 15 bases left between them. Original handling: Cell counts per sample came from amplifying reference gene primers. Profiled with immunoSEQ multiplex PCR; TCRdb holds only in-frame clones, not every one. The V and J calls and the clone size are those of that table, but D and trimming were determined from the DNA. The sample lists fewer than 300,000 clones, over 75% occurring once. The specimen was peripheral blood. The sequence was obtained from a human donor in a cohort sampled during active COVID-19. The V and J genes are TRBV5-1 and TRBJ2-3; weak D call: TRBD2 (6 bases). CDR3 DNA sequence: TGCGCCAGCAGCTTGGTTCTGGGGGAGGTTTCGCAGTATTTT. It codes for CASSLVLGEVSQYF.